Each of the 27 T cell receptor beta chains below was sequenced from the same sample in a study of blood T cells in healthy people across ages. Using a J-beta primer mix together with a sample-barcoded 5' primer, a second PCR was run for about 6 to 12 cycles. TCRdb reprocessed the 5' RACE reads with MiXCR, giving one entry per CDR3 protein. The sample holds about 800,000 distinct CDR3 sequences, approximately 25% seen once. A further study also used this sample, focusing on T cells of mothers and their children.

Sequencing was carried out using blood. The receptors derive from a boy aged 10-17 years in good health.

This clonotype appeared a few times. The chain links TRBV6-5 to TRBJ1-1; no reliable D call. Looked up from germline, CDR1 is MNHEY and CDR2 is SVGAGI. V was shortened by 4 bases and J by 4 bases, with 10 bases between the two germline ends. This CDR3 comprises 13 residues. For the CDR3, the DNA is TGTGCCAGCAGTTTAGCGGGCCCCACTGAAGCTTTCTTT. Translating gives CASSLAGPTEAFF.

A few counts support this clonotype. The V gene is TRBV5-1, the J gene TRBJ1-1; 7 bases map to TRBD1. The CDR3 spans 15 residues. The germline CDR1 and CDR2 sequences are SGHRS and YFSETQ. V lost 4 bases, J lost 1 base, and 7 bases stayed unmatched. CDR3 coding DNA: TGCGCCAGCAGCCTCAGGGGGGAAGGGAACACTGAAGCTTTCTTT. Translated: CASSLRGEGNTEAFF. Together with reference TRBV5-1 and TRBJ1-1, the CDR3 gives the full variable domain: KAGVTQTPRYLIKTRGQQVTLSCSPISGHRSVSWYQQTPGQGLQFLFEYFSETQRNKGNFPGRFSGRQFSNSRSEMNVSTLELGDSALYLCASSLRGEGNTEAFFGQGTRLTVV.

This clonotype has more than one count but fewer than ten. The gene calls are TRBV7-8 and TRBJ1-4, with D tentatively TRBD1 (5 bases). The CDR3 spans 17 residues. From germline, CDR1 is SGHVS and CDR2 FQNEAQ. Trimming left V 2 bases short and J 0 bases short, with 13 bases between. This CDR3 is CASSLRTKGPTNEKLFF. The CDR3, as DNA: TGTGCCAGCAGCTTAAGGACAAAAGGGCCAACTAATGAAAAACTGTTTTTT.

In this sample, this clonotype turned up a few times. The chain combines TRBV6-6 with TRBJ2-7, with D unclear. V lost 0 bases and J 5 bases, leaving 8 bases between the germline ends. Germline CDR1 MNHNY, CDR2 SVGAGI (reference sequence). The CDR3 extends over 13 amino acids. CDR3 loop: CASSYSEGNEQYF. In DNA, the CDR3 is TGTGCCAGCAGTTACTCTGAAGGGAACGAGCAGTACTTC.

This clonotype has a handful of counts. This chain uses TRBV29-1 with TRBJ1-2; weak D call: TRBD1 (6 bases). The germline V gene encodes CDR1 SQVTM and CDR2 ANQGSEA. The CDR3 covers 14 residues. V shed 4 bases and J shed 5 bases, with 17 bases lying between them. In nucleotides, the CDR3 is TGCAGCGTTGGCCTGCTCGGGGGGACATATGGCTACACCTTC. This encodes CSVGLLGGTYGYTF.

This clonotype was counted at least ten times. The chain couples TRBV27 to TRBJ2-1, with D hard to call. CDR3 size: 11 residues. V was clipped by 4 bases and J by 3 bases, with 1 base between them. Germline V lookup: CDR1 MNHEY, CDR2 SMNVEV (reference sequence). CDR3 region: CASSYYNEQFF. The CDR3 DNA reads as TGTGCCAGCAGTTACTACAATGAGCAGTTCTTC.

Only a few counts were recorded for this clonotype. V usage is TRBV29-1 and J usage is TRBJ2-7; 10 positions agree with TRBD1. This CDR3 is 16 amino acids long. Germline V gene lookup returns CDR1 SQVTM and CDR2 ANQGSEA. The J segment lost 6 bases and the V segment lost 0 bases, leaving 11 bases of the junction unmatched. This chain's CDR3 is CSVEDNGTGAMGEQYF. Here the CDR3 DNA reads TGCAGCGTTGAAGACAACGGGACAGGGGCTATGGGCGAGCAGTACTTC.

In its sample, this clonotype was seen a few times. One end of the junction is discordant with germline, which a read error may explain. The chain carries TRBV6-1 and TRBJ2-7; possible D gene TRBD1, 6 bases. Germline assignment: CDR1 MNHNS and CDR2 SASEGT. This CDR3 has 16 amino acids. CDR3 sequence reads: CASSAAGARNSYGQYF. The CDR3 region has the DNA TGTGCCAGCAGTGCCGCAGGGGCAAGGAACTCCTACGGGCAGTACTTC.

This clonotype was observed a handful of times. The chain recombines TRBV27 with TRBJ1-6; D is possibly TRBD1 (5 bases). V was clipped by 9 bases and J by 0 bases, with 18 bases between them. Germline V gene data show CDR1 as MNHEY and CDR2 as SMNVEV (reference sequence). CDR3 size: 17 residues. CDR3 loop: CARPGVKGSSYNSPLHF. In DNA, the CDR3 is TGTGCCAGGCCGGGCGTCAAGGGGAGCTCCTATAATTCACCCCTCCACTTT.

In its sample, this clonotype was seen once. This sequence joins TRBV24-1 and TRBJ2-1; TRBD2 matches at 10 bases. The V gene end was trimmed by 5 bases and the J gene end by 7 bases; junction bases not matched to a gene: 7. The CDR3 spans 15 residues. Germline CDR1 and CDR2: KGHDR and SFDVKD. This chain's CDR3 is CATSGPGLATNEQFF. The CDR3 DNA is TGTGCCACCAGTGGGCCGGGACTAGCGACGAATGAGCAGTTCTTC.

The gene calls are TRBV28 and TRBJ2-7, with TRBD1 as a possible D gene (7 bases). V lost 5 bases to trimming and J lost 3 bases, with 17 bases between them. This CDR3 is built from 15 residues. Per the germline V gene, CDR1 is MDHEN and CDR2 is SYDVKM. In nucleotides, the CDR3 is TGTGCCAGCAGTCCTTTGACAGGGACTTTCTACGAGCAGTACTTC. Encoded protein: CASSPLTGTFYEQYF. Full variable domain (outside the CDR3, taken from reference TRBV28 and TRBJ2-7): DVKVTQSSRYLVKRTGEKVFLECVQDMDHENMFWYRQDPGLGLRLIYFSYDVKMKEKGDIPEGYSVSREKKERFSLILESASTNQTSMYLCASSPLTGTFYEQYFGPGTRLTVT.

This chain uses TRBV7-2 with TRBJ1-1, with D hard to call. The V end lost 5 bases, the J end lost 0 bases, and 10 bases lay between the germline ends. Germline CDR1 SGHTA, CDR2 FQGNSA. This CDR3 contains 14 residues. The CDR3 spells CASSVDTMNTEAFF. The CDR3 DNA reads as TGTGCCAGCAGCGTAGATACTATGAACACTGAAGCTTTCTTT.

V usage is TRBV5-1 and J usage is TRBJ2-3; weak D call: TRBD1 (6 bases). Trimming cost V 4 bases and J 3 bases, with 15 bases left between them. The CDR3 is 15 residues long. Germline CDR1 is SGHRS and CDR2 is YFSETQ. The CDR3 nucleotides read TGCGCCAGCAGCATAGGACAGCCTTTGACAGATACGCAGTATTTT. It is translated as CASSIGQPLTDTQYF.

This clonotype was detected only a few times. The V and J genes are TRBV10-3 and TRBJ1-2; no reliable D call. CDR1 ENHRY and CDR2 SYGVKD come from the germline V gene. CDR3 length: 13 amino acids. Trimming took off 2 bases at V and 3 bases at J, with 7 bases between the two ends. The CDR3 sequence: CAISEVGDYGYTF. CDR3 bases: TGTGCCATCAGTGAGGTGGGAGACTATGGCTACACCTTC.

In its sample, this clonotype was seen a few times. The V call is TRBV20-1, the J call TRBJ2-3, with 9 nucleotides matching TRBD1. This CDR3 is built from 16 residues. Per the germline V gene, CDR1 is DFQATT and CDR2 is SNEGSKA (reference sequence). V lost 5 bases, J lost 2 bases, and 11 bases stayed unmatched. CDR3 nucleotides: TGCAGTGCTGCCCCCGGGACAGGGAAAGTCACAGATACGCAGTATTTT. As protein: CSAAPGTGKVTDTQYF.

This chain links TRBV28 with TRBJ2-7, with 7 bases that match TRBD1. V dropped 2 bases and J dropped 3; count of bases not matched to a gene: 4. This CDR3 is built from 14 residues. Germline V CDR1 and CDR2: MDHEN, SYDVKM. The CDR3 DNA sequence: TGTGCCAGCAGTTTAAGGGGGCTAGGCTACGAGCAGTACTTC. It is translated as CASSLRGLGYEQYF.

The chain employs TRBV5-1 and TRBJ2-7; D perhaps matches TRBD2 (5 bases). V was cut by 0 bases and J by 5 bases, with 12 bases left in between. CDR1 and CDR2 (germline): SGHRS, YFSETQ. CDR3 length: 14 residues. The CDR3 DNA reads TGCGCCAGCAGCTTGGCCGCCTCGGGGAACGAGCAGTACTTC. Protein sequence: CASSLAASGNEQYF. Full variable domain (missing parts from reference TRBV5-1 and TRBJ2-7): KAGVTQTPRYLIKTRGQQVTLSCSPISGHRSVSWYQQTPGQGLQFLFEYFSETQRNKGNFPGRFSGRQFSNSRSEMNVSTLELGDSALYLCASSLAASGNEQYFGPGTRLTVT.

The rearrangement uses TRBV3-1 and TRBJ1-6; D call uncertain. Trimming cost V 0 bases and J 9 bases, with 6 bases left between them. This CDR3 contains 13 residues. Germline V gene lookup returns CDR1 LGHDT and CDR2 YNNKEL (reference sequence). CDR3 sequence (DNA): TGTGCCAGCAGCCAAGATGGGTCTTCACCCCTCCACTTT. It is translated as CASSQDGSSPLHF.

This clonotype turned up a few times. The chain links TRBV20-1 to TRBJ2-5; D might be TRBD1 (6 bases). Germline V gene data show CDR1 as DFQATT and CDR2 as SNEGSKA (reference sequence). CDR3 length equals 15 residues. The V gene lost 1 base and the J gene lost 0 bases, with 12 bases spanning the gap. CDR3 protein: CSARGAGANQETQYF. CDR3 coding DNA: TGCAGTGCTAGAGGGGCAGGGGCCAACCAAGAGACCCAGTACTTC.

CDR3 residues: CASSFSGMPEAFF. Written as DNA, the CDR3 is TGTGCCAGCAGTTTCTCAGGGATGCCTGAAGCTTTCTTT. The chain links TRBV28 to TRBJ1-1; possibly TRBD1 for D (5 bases). Germline V gene sequence: CDR1 MDHEN, CDR2 SYDVKM. V gave up 3 bases and J gave up 6 bases, with 11 bases separating them. This CDR3 contains 13 residues.

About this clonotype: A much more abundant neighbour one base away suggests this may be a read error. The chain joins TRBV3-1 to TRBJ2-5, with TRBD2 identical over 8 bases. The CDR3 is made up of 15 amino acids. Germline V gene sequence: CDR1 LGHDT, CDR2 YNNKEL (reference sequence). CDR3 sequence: CASGQVSGSWETQYF. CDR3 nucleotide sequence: TGTGCCAGCGGCCAAGTAAGCGGGAGTTGGGAGACCCAGTACTTC.

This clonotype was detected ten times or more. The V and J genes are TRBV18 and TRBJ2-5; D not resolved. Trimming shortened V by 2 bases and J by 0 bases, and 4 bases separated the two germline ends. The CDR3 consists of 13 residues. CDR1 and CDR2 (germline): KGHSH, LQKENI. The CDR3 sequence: CASSPGYQETQYF. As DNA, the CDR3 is TGTGCCAGCTCACCAGGGTACCAAGAGACCCAGTACTTC.

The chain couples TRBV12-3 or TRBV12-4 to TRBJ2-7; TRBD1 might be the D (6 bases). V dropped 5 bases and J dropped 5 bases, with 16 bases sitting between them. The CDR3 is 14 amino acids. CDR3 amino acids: CASSDRREGDEQYF. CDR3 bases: TGTGCCAGCAGTGACAGGCGTGAGGGAGACGAGCAGTACTTC.

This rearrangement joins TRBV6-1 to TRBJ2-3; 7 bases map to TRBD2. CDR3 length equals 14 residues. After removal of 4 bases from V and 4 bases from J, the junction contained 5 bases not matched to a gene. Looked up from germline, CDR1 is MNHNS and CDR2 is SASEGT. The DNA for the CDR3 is TGTGCCAGCAGTGGGCGGGGGTTCCCAGATACGCAGTATTTT. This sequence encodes CASSGRGFPDTQYF.

DNA of the CDR3: TGCGCCAGCAGCTTGACAGGGGAGCTGATCTATGGCTACACCTTC. It yields the protein CASSLTGELIYGYTF. The gene calls are TRBV5-1 and TRBJ1-2; 7 bases match TRBD1. The CDR3 totals 15 residues. The germline V gene encodes CDR1 SGHRS and CDR2 YFSETQ. V shed 1 base and J 4 bases; nucleotides not matched to a gene: 7.

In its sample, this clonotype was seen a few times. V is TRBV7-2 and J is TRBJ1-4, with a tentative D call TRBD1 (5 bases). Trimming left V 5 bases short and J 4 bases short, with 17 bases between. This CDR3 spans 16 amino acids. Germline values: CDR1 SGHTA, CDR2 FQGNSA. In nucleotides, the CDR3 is TGTGCCAGCAGCCTGACCCCGGGACTGTATAATGAAAAACTGTTTTTT. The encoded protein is CASSLTPGLYNEKLFF.

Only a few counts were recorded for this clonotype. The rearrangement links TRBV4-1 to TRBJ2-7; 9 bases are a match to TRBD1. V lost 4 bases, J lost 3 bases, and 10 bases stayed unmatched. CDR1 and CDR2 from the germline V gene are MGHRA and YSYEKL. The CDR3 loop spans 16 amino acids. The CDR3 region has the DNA TGCGCCAGCAGCCTGGGACAGGGAAGGACCCTCTACGAGCAGTACTTC. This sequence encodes CASSLGQGRTLYEQYF.